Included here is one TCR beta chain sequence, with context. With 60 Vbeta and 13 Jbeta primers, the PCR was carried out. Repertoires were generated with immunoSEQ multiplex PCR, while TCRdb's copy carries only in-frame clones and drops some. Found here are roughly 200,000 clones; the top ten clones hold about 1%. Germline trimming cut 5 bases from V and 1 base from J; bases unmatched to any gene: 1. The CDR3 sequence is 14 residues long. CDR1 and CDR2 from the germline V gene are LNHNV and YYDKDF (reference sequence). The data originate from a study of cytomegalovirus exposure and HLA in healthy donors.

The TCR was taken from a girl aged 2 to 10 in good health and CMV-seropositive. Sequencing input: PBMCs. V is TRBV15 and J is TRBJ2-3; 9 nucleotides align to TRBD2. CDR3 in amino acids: CATSRTSGTDTQYF. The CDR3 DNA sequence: TGTGCCACCAGCCGGACTAGCGGCACAGATACGCAGTATTTT.